Sequencing of this TCR beta chain was carried out in a study of OX40 agonist ivuxolimab in advanced cancers. Only one count was recorded for this clone. Germline assignment: CDR1 PRHDT and CDR2 FYEKMQ (reference sequence). There are 15 residues in the CDR3. V lost 6 bases to trimming and J lost 4 bases; unmatched junction nucleotides: 6. The table came from immunoSEQ multiplex PCR; TCRdb's copy has only in-frame clones and leaves some out. The profile shows about 90,000 clones, more than 80% of them singletons. The receptor's source is an adult with an advanced solid tumor such as melanoma, head and neck, liver or kidney cancer. The sample consisted of CD4+ or CD8+ T cells sorted from blood, taken in a trial of the OX40 agonist ivuxolimab. This chain connects TRBV13 to TRBJ2-1; 10 nucleotides align to TRBD2. The CDR3 sequence is CASSSQRGGYNEQFF. CDR3 DNA: TGTGCCAGCAGTTCCCAGCGGGGGGGATACAATGAGCAGTTCTTC.